Each of the 7 T cell receptor beta chains below was sequenced from the same sample in a study of immune cell composition in non-small cell lung cancer. The repertoire was sequenced with immunoSEQ multiplex PCR; TCRdb's copy has only in-frame clones and lacks some. The sample lists under 6,000 clones; 70% to 90% were seen once. Normal lung was taken at the farthest possible site, at least 3 cm from tumour. Sequencing input: non-adjacent lung tissue. These receptors all stem from a human donor with non-small cell lung cancer. Some clones in this sample may be carry-over from other donors' samples.

This clone was seen only once. This sequence joins TRBV6-5 and TRBJ1-2; D possibly corresponds to TRBD1 (6 bases). V was clipped by 6 bases and J by 6 bases, with 17 bases between them. The CDR3 has 14 amino acids. Germline loops: CDR1 MNHEY, CDR2 SVGAGI. The CDR3 DNA is TGTGCCAGCAGCGATCCACAGGGAGGGAATGGCTACACCTTC. Translated: CASSDPQGGNGYTF.

As DNA, the CDR3 is TGTGCCAGCAGTTTTTTAGGGGGACAAGTCAATGAGCAGTTCTTC. Translation: CASSFLGGQVNEQFF. V usage is TRBV27 and J usage is TRBJ2-1; a possible D gene is TRBD1 (6 bases). V lost 3 bases and J lost 6, with 15 bases in between. Germline V gene lookup returns CDR1 MNHEY and CDR2 SMNVEV (reference sequence). The length of the CDR3 is 15 residues.

The CDR3 sequence is CASSLEGNGETQYF. The CDR3 DNA follows: TGCGCCAGCAGCTTGGAGGGGAACGGGGAGACCCAGTACTTC. The genes are TRBV5-1 and TRBJ2-5; D is perhaps TRBD1 (5 bases). The CDR3 has 14 residues. Trimming stripped 0 bases from V and 5 bases from J, with 11 bases between. Looked up from germline, CDR1 is SGHRS and CDR2 is YFSETQ.

This chain connects TRBV18 to TRBJ1-4, with D hard to call. The germline gives CDR1 KGHSH, CDR2 LQKENI. V dropped 2 bases and J dropped 0 bases, with 10 bases sitting between them. The CDR3 totals 16 residues. The CDR3 sequence is CASSPAVDATNEKLFF. The CDR3 bases are TGTGCCAGCTCACCAGCGGTGGATGCAACTAATGAAAAACTGTTTTTT.

J is TRBJ1-4 and V is TRBV7-9; D is possibly TRBD1 (6 bases). Germline assignment: CDR1 SEHNR and CDR2 FQNEAQ (reference sequence). The CDR3 runs to 13 residues. V was clipped by 3 bases and J by 6 bases, with 8 bases between them. The CDR3 protein is CASSFGTHEKLFF. The CDR3 region has the DNA TGTGCCAGCAGCTTCGGGACACATGAAAAACTGTTTTTT.

For the CDR3, the DNA is TGTGCCAGCAGCTCCCGGGACAGGGCCAGTGGAGAGACCCAGTACTTC. Translated: CASSSRDRASGETQYF. This chain joins TRBV11-1 and TRBJ2-5; 9 bases agree with TRBD1. The length of the CDR3 is 16 residues. V lost 4 bases, J lost 4 bases, and 10 bases stayed unmatched. Per germline, CDR1 SGHAT and CDR2 FQDESV (reference sequence).

The chain combines TRBV9 with TRBJ2-5, with 8 positions matching TRBD2. V shed 1 base, J shed 5 bases, and the junction held 7 bases outside the gene matches. Per germline, CDR1 SGDLS and CDR2 YYNGEE. The CDR3 extends over 15 amino acids. The CDR3 loop reads CASSVSLAGWETQYF. The CDR3 DNA sequence: TGTGCCAGCAGCGTAAGCCTAGCGGGCTGGGAGACCCAGTACTTC.